The clone carrying this TCR beta chain was picked up a small number of times. Its antigen is unidentified. Via MiXCR, TCRdb re-called the multiplex PCR reads, giving one row per CDR3 protein. The data show approximately 13,000 distinct CDR3 sequences, 40% to 55% seen once. V was cut by 5 bases and J by 3 bases, with 14 bases left in between. The CDR3 consists of 14 residues. Germline lookup yields CDR1 SGHVS and CDR2 FNYEAQ. This entry is derived from a study of breast tumors, draining lymph nodes, adjacent tissues. Study results and caveats: Compared with lymph nodes, tumors were less diverse; compared with nontumor tissue, more. That most tumor T cells come from lymph nodes remained unproven.

The clonotype originates from a female donor with breast cancer. Some clones in this sample may be carry-over from other donors' samples. What was sequenced was tumor-adjacent breast tissue. V and J are TRBV7-6 and TRBJ2-7, with D possibly matching TRBD1 (6 bases). CDR3 in amino acids: CASSPAPGDYEQYF. In DNA, the CDR3 is TGTGCCAGCAGCCCCGCCCCAGGGGACTACGAGCAGTACTTC.